This TCR beta chain was found in a study of blood T cell repertoires in COVID-19. Study-level information: The United States, Italy and Spain provided the acute and convalescent COVID-19 samples. T cells, B-cell-depleted T cells, or PBMCs supplied cDNA or gDNA.

Germline V gene data show CDR1 as KGHDR and CDR2 as SFDVKD. This CDR3 is built from 12 residues. V gave up 9 bases and J gave up 7 bases; unmatched junction bases: 5. Original processing notes: Amplification of reference gene primers provided the estimated nucleated cell counts. Method: immunoSEQ multiplex PCR; TCRdb's copy keeps in-frame clones and lacks some. The V and J calls and clone size are taken from that table; D and trimming were inferred from the DNA. The sample comprises just over 650,000 clones, about 90% of which are singletons, and about 0.24% rests with the top ten. The sequenced sample consisted of peripheral blood. The V and J genes are TRBV24-1 and TRBJ2-7, with TRBD1 matching 10 bases. The receptor was derived from a woman aged 18-29 years with acute or convalescent COVID-19. CDR3 loop: CATGTGVGEQYF. CDR3 coding DNA: TGTGCCACCGGGACAGGGGTGGGGGAGCAGTACTTC.